This T cell receptor beta chain came from a study of regulatory T cells in long-lasting Graves disease. Study information: The study enrolled newly diagnosed Graves' patients on antithyroid drugs under 3 months.

Study-level results: TCR diversity was lower in persistent Graves' patients than in newly diagnosed ones. Persistent disease was associated with favored TRBV28 usage and with favored use of TRBJ1-2 and TRBJ2-5.

This clonotype was detected many times. Its antigen is still unknown. As for time point: newly diagnosed GD, antithyroid drugs for less than 3 months. After RNA was extracted from PBMCs, the TCR library was made from it. CDR1 and CDR2 from the germline V gene are MDHEN and SYDVKM. V lost 3 bases to trimming and J lost 0 bases; unmatched junction nucleotides: 18. CDR3 size: 21 residues. Building the TCR beta libraries relied on iRepertoire HTBI primers, and CDR3 regions underwent Arm-PCR. MiXCR was run by TCRdb on the multiplex PCR reads, yielding one entry per CDR3 protein. The profile shows 530,000 or so distinct CDR3 sequences, roughly a sixth of them singletons. The same sample was also studied in work on T cells in Graves' hyperthyroidism and ophthalmopathy.

This sequence originates from a man in his late teens or twenties with Graves disease. V is TRBV28 and J is TRBJ2-1; TRBD1 agrees at 9 bases. The sequencing here drew on peripheral blood mononuclear cells (PBMCs), taken at new diagnosis, from a patient treated with antithyroid drugs. CDR3: CASSFRQGVRPPTRSYNEQFF. As DNA, the CDR3 is TGTGCCAGCAGTTTTCGACAGGGGGTGCGGCCCCCAACCCGCTCCTACAATGAGCAGTTCTTC.